Following are 13 T cell receptor beta chains from one sample sequenced in a study of T cell responses to AZD1222 COVID-19 vaccine. TCRdb's copy holds only in-frame clones and misses some; the assay was immunoSEQ multiplex PCR. The profile shows tens of thousands of clones, 90% to 95% of them singletons. This specimen consisted of peripheral blood, obtained on day 0 of AZD1222 vaccination. Receptors were obtained from an adult in good health.

The V and J genes are TRBV28 and TRBJ1-6; D not certain. Germline V gene sequence: CDR1 MDHEN, CDR2 SYDVKM. V was shortened by 5 bases and J by 7 bases, with 9 bases between the two germline ends. CDR3 length equals 13 residues. The CDR3 sequence: CASSLDGNSPLHF. The CDR3 region has the DNA TGTGCCAGCAGTCTGGACGGCAATTCACCCCTCCACTTT. Drawing the rest from reference TRBV28 and TRBJ1-6, the complete variable domain is DVKVTQSSRYLVKRTGEKVFLECVQDMDHENMFWYRQDPGLGLRLIYFSYDVKMKEKGDIPEGYSVSREKKERFSLILESASTNQTSMYLCASSLDGNSPLHFGNGTRLTVT.

The V call is TRBV6-5, the J call TRBJ1-5, with a tentative D call TRBD1 (6 bases). CDR1 is MNHEY and CDR2 is SVGAGI in the germline V gene. V lost 6 bases, J lost 7 bases, and 16 bases lay in between. The CDR3 is 14 amino acids. As DNA, the CDR3 is TGTGCCAGCAGGCCGGGGGGGCGCAGGCAGCCCCAGCATTTT. It translates to CASRPGGRRQPQHF.

The chain has TRBV28 and TRBJ1-1; D uncertain. The CDR3 loop spans 14 amino acids. Trimming took 7 bases from V and 5 from J, leaving 17 bases between them. Per germline, CDR1 MDHEN and CDR2 SYDVKM. The CDR3 loop is CASTLGSLGTEAFF. CDR3 nucleotide sequence: TGTGCCAGCACCTTGGGCTCCCTGGGAACTGAAGCTTTCTTT.

Written as DNA, the CDR3 is TGTGCCTGGACCCCCGCGGGGGGCGGCTACACCTTC. Translating it yields CAWTPAGGGYTF. The chain carries TRBV30 and TRBJ1-2; D possibly corresponds to TRBD1 (6 bases). The CDR3 runs 12 residues. Trimming took off 4 bases at V and 8 bases at J, with 14 bases between the two ends. The germline gives CDR1 GTSNPN, CDR2 SVGIG (reference sequence).

V gene TRBV7-9 combines with J gene TRBJ1-1; no firm D call. The CDR3 contains 13 residues. Trimming removed 1 base from V and 1 base from J, with 4 bases in between. The germline gives CDR1 SEHNR, CDR2 FQNEAQ (reference sequence). The DNA for the CDR3 is TGTGCCAGCAGCTTAGAACAGAACACTGAAGCTTTCTTT. It translates to CASSLEQNTEAFF.

The gene calls are TRBV6-2 or TRBV6-3 and TRBJ1-5; D is uncertain. Trimming stripped 5 bases from V and 5 bases from J, with 7 bases between. The germline V gene has CDR1 MNHEY and CDR2 SVGEGT. The CDR3 is made up of 12 amino acids. The chain's CDR3 is CASSKGYQPQHF. DNA for the CDR3: TGTGCCAGCAGTAAAGGATATCAGCCCCAGCATTTT.

This clone was seen once. The chain has TRBV6-5 and TRBJ2-7, with 10 bases identical to TRBD1. This CDR3 comprises 15 residues. Germline-derived CDR1 and CDR2 are MNHEY and SVGAGI. The V segment lost 6 bases and the J segment 7 bases; nucleotides outside the gene matches: 12. CDR3 protein: CASSPWGQGTGEQYF. As DNA, the CDR3 is TGTGCCAGCAGCCCCTGGGGACAGGGGACCGGTGAGCAGTACTTC.

The rearrangement links TRBV14 to TRBJ1-4; possible D gene TRBD1, 5 bases. Germline loops: CDR1 SGHDN, CDR2 FVKESK. The V end lost 0 bases, the J end lost 9 bases, and 11 bases lay between the germline ends. This CDR3 region has 14 residues. The DNA for the CDR3 is TGTGCCAGCAGCCAAGATGGACCAGGGAAAAAACTGTTTTTT. Encoded protein: CASSQDGPGKKLFF.

This clone was seen only once. The V and J genes are TRBV19 and TRBJ1-1; TRBD1 is a possible D gene (5 bases). Trimming stripped 6 bases from V and 8 bases from J, with 16 bases between. Germline V gives CDR1 LNHDA, CDR2 SQIVND (reference sequence). This CDR3 is built from 13 residues. The CDR3 sequence: CASRTRVAREAFF. DNA for the CDR3: TGTGCCAGTAGAACCAGGGTTGCCCGGGAAGCTTTCTTT. Using reference TRBV19 and TRBJ1-1 for the parts outside the CDR3, the full variable domain is DGGITQSPKYLFRKEGQNVTLSCEQNLNHDAMYWYRQDPGQGLRLIYYSQIVNDFQKGDIAEGYSVSREKKESFPLTVTSAQKNPTAFYLCASRTRVAREAFFGQGTRLTVV.

The V call is TRBV6-4, the J call TRBJ2-1; D not resolved. V was cut by 2 bases and J by 0 bases, with 8 bases left in between. This CDR3 is built from 15 residues. Germline V gene sequence: CDR1 MRHNA, CDR2 SNTAGT. The CDR3 region is CASSDEKGSYNEQFF. In nucleotides, the CDR3 is TGTGCCAGCAGTGACGAGAAGGGCTCCTACAATGAGCAGTTCTTC.

The gene calls are TRBV2 and TRBJ1-5, with D unclear. CDR3 length equals 15 residues. The V and J ends lost 7 bases and 1 base respectively, with 14 bases between them. From germline, CDR1 is SNHLY and CDR2 FYNNEI. In nucleotides, the CDR3 is TGTGCCAGCACCGCCGGGGTAACGAGCAATCAGCCCCAGCATTTT. It yields the protein CASTAGVTSNQPQHF.

The chain combines TRBV6-2 or TRBV6-3 with TRBJ1-6; 8 bases match TRBD1. This CDR3 is 19 amino acids long. V dropped 0 bases and J dropped 4; count of bases not matched to a gene: 11. Germline V gene sequence: CDR1 MNHEY, CDR2 SVGEGT. Here the CDR3 reads CASSYSPDRAGYYNSPLHF. Written as DNA, the CDR3 is TGTGCCAGCAGTTACTCACCGGACAGGGCGGGCTATTATAATTCACCCCTCCACTTT.

The rearrangement joins TRBV5-4 to TRBJ1-1; D is undetermined. Germline CDR1 reads SGHNT; CDR2 reads YYREEE (reference sequence). This CDR3 is 14 amino acids long. Trimming cost V 3 bases and J 5 bases, with 14 bases left between them. The CDR3 DNA follows: TGTGCCAGCAGCTACGGGCGTCAGGCAACTGAAGCTTTCTTT. As protein: CASSYGRQATEAFF.